This T cell receptor (beta chain) was captured by sequencing in a study of Ad26.COV2.S vaccination and SARS-CoV-2 variants. As for the study in general: Intramuscular Ad26.COV2.S at 5x10^10 or 1x10^11 viral particles.

Trimming shortened V by 0 bases and J by 13 bases, and 16 bases separated the two germline ends. Germline CDR1 MGHRA, CDR2 YSYEKL. The CDR3 loop spans 15 amino acids. Treatment noted: some 19 received Ad26.COV2.S at low or high dose, single or two shots; 5 received placebo; per-sample allocation not given. Samples analyzed were those drawn on day 63 after the first vaccine or placebo injection. This clone was counted once. Clones were sequenced by immunoSEQ multiplex PCR, and TCRdb holds only the in-frame ones, with some missing. The table includes hundreds of thousands of clones, roughly 91% detected once.

This sequence joins TRBV4-1 and TRBJ1-6; D perhaps matches TRBD1 (5 bases). The source was peripheral blood, collected in a trial of Ad26.COV2.S vaccine versus placebo. This clonotype was obtained from a person aged 18-60 years who received the Ad26.COV2.S COVID-19 vaccine or a placebo. CDR3 nucleotides: TGCGCCAGCAGCCAAGATTCGGGAGGGGATACTCCCCTCCACTTT. It yields the protein CASSQDSGGDTPLHF.